Only a few counts were recorded for the clone carrying this T cell receptor (beta chain). Looked up from germline, CDR1 is MGHDK and CDR2 is SYGVNS. V was cut by 4 bases and J by 8 bases, with 12 bases left in between. This CDR3 has 13 amino acids. The sample comes from a study of T-cell memory formation after mild COVID-19. MiXCR was run by TCRdb on the 5' RACE reads, yielding one entry per CDR3 protein. The sample carries roughly 410,000 distinct CDR3 sequences, roughly 24% recorded once. The chain employs TRBV25-1 and TRBJ1-5; D gene ambiguous. Sequencing used PBMCs or a T cell subset sorted from them (not recorded which). The clonotype comes from an adult woman who had mild COVID-19 (a few samples of this study predate the infection). Cell type and time point are not known. DNA for the CDR3: TGTGCCAGCAGTGGGTCCTATTATGAGCCCCAGCATTTT. Translating gives CASSGSYYEPQHF. Full variable domain (missing parts from reference TRBV25-1 and TRBJ1-5): EADIYQTPRYLVIGTGKKITLECSQTMGHDKMYWYQQDPGMELHLIHYSYGVNSTEKGDLSSESTVSRIRTEHFPLTLESARPSHTSQYLCASSGSYYEPQHFGDGTRLSIL.